A single sample gave rise to the 25 T cell receptor beta chains below, sequenced in a study of cytomegalovirus exposure and HLA in healthy donors. 13 Jbeta primers and 60 Vbeta primers were used for the PCR. Using immunoSEQ multiplex PCR, the repertoire was profiled, and TCRdb retains in-frame clones only, with some absent. The sample has fewer than 250,000 clones, more than 60% seen once. The source material was PBMCs. The receptors originated from a man aged 40-55 years in good health and CMV-seronegative.

The chain has TRBV7-8 and TRBJ1-1; D is ambiguous. The V end was cut by 2 bases, the J end by 6 bases, with 10 bases between. This CDR3 is built from 13 residues. The germline V gene encodes CDR1 SGHVS and CDR2 FQNEAQ. CDR3 coding DNA: TGTGCCAGCAGCTTACAGGAGCGGGCTGAAGCTTTCTTT. It is translated as CASSLQERAEAFF.

The V gene is TRBV2, the J gene TRBJ2-5; D possibly corresponds to TRBD1 (5 bases). Germline CDR1 SNHLY, CDR2 FYNNEI. This CDR3 spans 13 amino acids. V gave up 7 bases and J gave up 5 bases, with 14 bases separating them. The CDR3, as DNA: TGTGCCAGCACTGCAGGGTTTGGGGAGACCCAGTACTTC. Protein product: CASTAGFGETQYF.

The J gene is TRBJ2-1, the V gene TRBV9; no clear D. The length of the CDR3 is 16 residues. In germline, CDR1 is SGDLS, CDR2 YYNGEE. V was cut by 4 bases and J by 2 bases, with 16 bases left in between. The CDR3 coding sequence is TGTGCCAGCAGCCCTCTAGTATCCGCCACCTACAATGAGCAGTTCTTC. Its translation is CASSPLVSATYNEQFF.

This chain joins TRBV28 and TRBJ2-7; TRBD1 agrees at 8 bases. V trimming: 3 bases; J trimming: 4 bases; junction bases outside the gene matches: 5. Germline CDR1 reads MDHEN; CDR2 reads SYDVKM. The CDR3 is made up of 14 amino acids. DNA of the CDR3: TGTGCCAGCAGTTTCGCAGGGGGCCTGTACGAGCAGTACTTC. Translation gives CASSFAGGLYEQYF.

This chain links TRBV2 with TRBJ1-5; D ambiguous. CDR1 is SNHLY and CDR2 is FYNNEI in the germline V gene. This CDR3 region has 12 residues. V lost 8 bases, J lost 4 bases, and 9 bases lay in between. This chain's CDR3 is CASRGGNQPQHF. CDR3 nucleotides: TGTGCCAGCCGGGGAGGGAATCAGCCCCAGCATTTT.

V usage is TRBV18 and J usage is TRBJ2-5; D might be TRBD2 (6 bases). This CDR3 spans 16 amino acids. CDR1 and CDR2 (germline): KGHSH, LQKENI. V gave up 1 base and J gave up 2 bases, with 14 bases separating them. The CDR3 DNA is TGTGCCAGCTCACCACGACTCCCCGGGACTCAAGAGACCCAGTACTTC. It is translated as CASSPRLPGTQETQYF.

The chain links TRBV2 to TRBJ2-1; D remains unclear. The V and J ends lost 8 bases and 2 bases respectively, with 13 bases between them. This CDR3 comprises 14 residues. CDR1 and CDR2 (germline): SNHLY, FYNNEI. The CDR3 loop reads CASATLLAYNEQFF. CDR3 DNA: TGTGCCAGCGCCACTCTACTGGCCTACAATGAGCAGTTCTTC.

The sample holds a few counts of this clone. The chain carries TRBV6-1 and TRBJ2-1; tentative D call: TRBD1 (6 bases). Per the germline V gene, CDR1 is MNHNS and CDR2 is SASEGT. This CDR3 is built from 13 residues. Trimming took off 4 bases at V and 8 bases at J, with 12 bases between the two ends. Here the CDR3 DNA reads TGTGCCAGCAGTGTTGGGCAGGGGCATGAGCAGTTCTTC. Translated, it gives CASSVGQGHEQFF.

Only a few counts were recorded for this clone. Compared with germline, one end of the junction differs, possibly owing to a read error. The chain links TRBV7-9 to TRBJ1-1; 11 bases align to TRBD1. Germline lookup yields CDR1 SEHNR and CDR2 FQNEAQ (reference sequence). This CDR3 contains 16 residues. For the CDR3, the DNA is TGTTCCAGCAGCCCCGGACAGGGGGCGAGGAACACTGAAGCTTTCTTT. Translated, it gives CSSSPGQGARNTEAFF.

The chain uses TRBV7-2 and TRBJ1-3; unclear D gene. Germline V gene data show CDR1 as SGHTA and CDR2 as FQGNSA. The CDR3 has 16 amino acids. V was clipped by 2 bases and J by 3 bases, with 14 bases between them. CDR3 coding DNA: TGTGCCAGCAGCTTACAGGCCGGGGTTAATGGAAACACCATATATTTT. It codes for CASSLQAGVNGNTIYF. Supplemented by reference TRBV7-2 and TRBJ1-3, the full variable domain reads GAGVSQSPSNKVTEKGKDVELRCDPISGHTALYWYRQSLGQGLEFLIYFQGNSAPDKSGLPSDRFSAERTGGSVSTLTIQRTQQEDSAVYLCASSLQAGVNGNTIYFGEGSWLTVV.

The rearrangement joins TRBV5-1 to TRBJ2-2, with 9 bases aligning to TRBD1. The CDR3 length is 15 residues. J lost 7 bases, V lost 0 bases, and 4 bases had no gene match. From germline, CDR1 is SGHRS and CDR2 YFSETQ. In DNA, the CDR3 is TGCGCCAGCAGCTTGGGATACAGGGGGCACGGGGAGCTGTTTTTT. Its translation is CASSLGYRGHGELFF. Combining the CDR3 with reference TRBV5-1 and TRBJ2-2 gives the whole variable domain KAGVTQTPRYLIKTRGQQVTLSCSPISGHRSVSWYQQTPGQGLQFLFEYFSETQRNKGNFPGRFSGRQFSNSRSEMNVSTLELGDSALYLCASSLGYRGHGELFFGEGSRLTVL.

The J gene is TRBJ2-7, the V gene TRBV28; 11 bases are shared with TRBD2. CDR1 is MDHEN, CDR2 SYDVKM, per germline. J was trimmed by 3 bases and V by 4 bases; bases with no gene match: 8. The CDR3 sequence is 16 residues long. CDR3 protein: CASSSPRLAGHYEQYF. DNA of the CDR3: TGTGCCAGCAGTTCCCCCCGACTAGCGGGACACTACGAGCAGTACTTC.

The genes are TRBV19 and TRBJ1-4; D gene uncertain. This CDR3 has 18 residues. V lost 5 bases to trimming and J lost 0 bases, with 19 bases between them. The germline V gene encodes CDR1 LNHDA and CDR2 SQIVND (reference sequence). DNA of the CDR3: TGTGCCAGTAGTCGGACTCAAGGACGCTATGCAACTAATGAAAAACTGTTTTTT. Its translation: CASSRTQGRYATNEKLFF.

The chain has TRBV7-8 and TRBJ2-1, with TRBD2 matching 14 bases. J was trimmed by 9 bases and V by 5 bases; bases with no gene match: 6. Germline CDR1 and CDR2: SGHVS and FQNEAQ. CDR3 length: 15 amino acids. DNA for the CDR3: TGTGCCAGCAGCATCGGGACTAGCGGGAGAAGTGAGCAGTTCTTC. This gives the protein CASSIGTSGRSEQFF.

The chain recombines TRBV9 with TRBJ2-1; TRBD1 aligns across 10 bases. V was clipped by 0 bases and J by 6 bases; unmatched bases: 6. Germline V gene lookup returns CDR1 SGDLS and CDR2 YYNGEE. The CDR3 is 16 residues long. CDR3 sequence reads: CASSVGQGARVNEQFF. As DNA, the CDR3 is TGTGCCAGCAGCGTAGGACAGGGGGCGCGTGTCAATGAGCAGTTCTTC.

J is TRBJ2-3 and V is TRBV7-2; D gene ambiguous. Looked up from germline, CDR1 is SGHTA and CDR2 is FQGNSA. The V end was cut by 2 bases, the J end by 4 bases, with 10 bases between. The CDR3 loop spans 14 amino acids. Here the CDR3 reads CASSLIMRSDTQYF. The CDR3 DNA sequence: TGTGCCAGCAGCTTAATTATGCGGTCAGATACGCAGTATTTT. Variable domain in full (rest from reference TRBV7-2 and TRBJ2-3): GAGVSQSPSNKVTEKGKDVELRCDPISGHTALYWYRQSLGQGLEFLIYFQGNSAPDKSGLPSDRFSAERTGGSVSTLTIQRTQQEDSAVYLCASSLIMRSDTQYFGPGTRLTVL.

This chain uses TRBV27 with TRBJ1-5; 8 nucleotides match TRBD1. Trimming took 5 bases from V and 4 from J; bases not matched to a gene: 13. Germline V CDR1 and CDR2: MNHEY, SMNVEV (reference sequence). This CDR3 spans 17 amino acids. The CDR3: CASSDRGGTFLNQPQHF. As DNA, the CDR3 is TGTGCCAGCAGTGACAGGGGCGGCACTTTTCTTAATCAGCCCCAGCATTTT.

The chain has TRBV10-3 and TRBJ2-5; TRBD1 agrees at 8 bases. There are 14 residues in the CDR3. The J segment lost 3 bases and the V segment lost 6 bases, leaving 6 bases of the junction unmatched. Germline CDR1 reads ENHRY; CDR2 reads SYGVKD. Written as DNA, the CDR3 is TGTGCCATCAGCTCCGGGACAGGCAAAGAGACCCAGTACTTC. Translating it yields CAISSGTGKETQYF.

The chain uses TRBV4-1 and TRBJ2-1; 9 bases agree with TRBD1. V lost 5 bases to trimming and J lost 4 bases; unmatched junction nucleotides: 3. The length of the CDR3 is 14 residues. Germline V gene sequence: CDR1 MGHRA, CDR2 YSYEKL. DNA for the CDR3: TGCGCCAGCAGCACGACAGGGGGGTACAATGAGCAGTTCTTC. Translated, it gives CASSTTGGYNEQFF.

This clone has only a few counts. This chain joins TRBV2 and TRBJ1-2, with 7 bases matching TRBD1. From germline, CDR1 is SNHLY and CDR2 FYNNEI. V dropped 6 bases and J dropped 2; count of bases not matched to a gene: 3. The CDR3 covers 13 residues. DNA for the CDR3: TGTGCCAGCAGGGGGGACAGCAACTATGGCTACACCTTC. Its translation: CASRGDSNYGYTF. The complete variable domain, with remaining parts taken from reference TRBV2 and TRBJ1-2, reads EPEVTQTPSHQVTQMGQEVILRCVPISNHLYFYWYRQILGQKVEFLVSFYNNEISEKSEIFDDQFSVERPDGSNFTLKIRSTKLEDSAMYFCASRGDSNYGYTFGSGTRLTVV.

This clone was found a few times. The rearrangement links TRBV6-6 to TRBJ1-2; D gene unclear. This CDR3 has 12 residues. V lost 5 bases and J 4 bases, leaving 8 bases between the germline ends. Germline V gives CDR1 MNHNY, CDR2 SVGAGI (reference sequence). In DNA, the CDR3 is TGTGCCAGCAGTGAGGATGGCTATGGCTACACCTTC. It codes for CASSEDGYGYTF.

CDR3 protein: CASSRDRVQPQHF. DNA of the CDR3: TGTGCCAGTAGTCGGGACAGGGTGCAGCCCCAGCATTTT. V gene TRBV19 combines with J gene TRBJ1-5, with 9 bases matching TRBD1. Unmatched junction bases numbered 3, after V lost 5 bases and J lost 7 bases. The CDR3 is 13 amino acids. The germline gives CDR1 LNHDA, CDR2 SQIVND (reference sequence).

This chain joins TRBV7-2 and TRBJ2-2; TRBD1 matches 8 bases. With 5 bases clipped from V and 0 bases from J, the junction kept 11 bases outside the gene matches. CDR3 length: 18 residues. In germline, CDR1 is SGHTA, CDR2 FQGNSA. DNA for the CDR3: TGTGCCAGCAGCCCAAACTCCCCGGGACAGGCGAACACCGGGGAGCTGTTTTTT. Its protein product is CASSPNSPGQANTGELFF. The full variable domain, with the rest looked up from reference TRBV7-2 and TRBJ2-2, is GAGVSQSPSNKVTEKGKDVELRCDPISGHTALYWYRQSLGQGLEFLIYFQGNSAPDKSGLPSDRFSAERTGGSVSTLTIQRTQQEDSAVYLCASSPNSPGQANTGELFFGEGSRLTVL.

The chain combines TRBV5-1 with TRBJ2-7; TRBD2 aligns across 9 bases. This CDR3 region has 15 residues. Germline V gene data show CDR1 as SGHRS and CDR2 as YFSETQ. V lost 4 bases to trimming and J lost 5 bases; unmatched junction nucleotides: 10. The CDR3 loop is CASSPGGAGGDEQYF. CDR3 in DNA: TGCGCCAGCAGCCCGGGGGGAGCGGGGGGAGACGAGCAGTACTTC. Full variable domain (remainder filled in from reference TRBV5-1 and TRBJ2-7): KAGVTQTPRYLIKTRGQQVTLSCSPISGHRSVSWYQQTPGQGLQFLFEYFSETQRNKGNFPGRFSGRQFSNSRSEMNVSTLELGDSALYLCASSPGGAGGDEQYFGPGTRLTVT.

This clone was picked up one time. Other DNA sequences in the same sample also yield this CDR3. The chain couples TRBV28 to TRBJ2-7; a possible D gene is TRBD2 (5 bases). Germline V lookup: CDR1 MDHEN, CDR2 SYDVKM. The CDR3 contains 12 residues. V lost 6 bases, J lost 4 bases, and 10 bases lay in between. The CDR3 loop is CASSPPGYEQYF. The CDR3 DNA follows: TGTGCCAGCAGCCCCCCGGGGTACGAGCAGTACTTC. Full variable domain (rest looked up from reference TRBV28 and TRBJ2-7): DVKVTQSSRYLVKRTGEKVFLECVQDMDHENMFWYRQDPGLGLRLIYFSYDVKMKEKGDIPEGYSVSREKKERFSLILESASTNQTSMYLCASSPPGYEQYFGPGTRLTVT.